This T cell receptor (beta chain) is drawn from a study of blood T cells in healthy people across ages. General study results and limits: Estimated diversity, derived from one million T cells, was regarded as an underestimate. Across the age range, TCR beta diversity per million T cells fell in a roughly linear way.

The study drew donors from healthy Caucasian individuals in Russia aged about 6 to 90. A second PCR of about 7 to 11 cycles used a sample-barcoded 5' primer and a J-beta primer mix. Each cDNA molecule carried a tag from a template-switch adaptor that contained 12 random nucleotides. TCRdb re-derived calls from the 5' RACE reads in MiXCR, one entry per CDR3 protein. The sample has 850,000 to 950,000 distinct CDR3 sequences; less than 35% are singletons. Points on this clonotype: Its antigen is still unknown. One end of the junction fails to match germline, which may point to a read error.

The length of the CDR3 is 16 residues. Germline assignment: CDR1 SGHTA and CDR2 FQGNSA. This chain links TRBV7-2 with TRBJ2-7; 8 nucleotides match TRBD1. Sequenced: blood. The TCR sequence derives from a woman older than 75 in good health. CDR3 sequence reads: CAGSQIRTGLPYEQYF. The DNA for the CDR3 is TGTGCCGGCAGCCAAATCCGGACAGGGTTGCCCTACGAGCAGTACTTC.